The 19 T cell receptor beta chains given below trace back to one sample, sequenced in a study of T cell responses to AZD1222 COVID-19 vaccine. Assay: immunoSEQ multiplex PCR; the TCRdb copy retains only in-frame clones and omits some. The sample lists over 50,000 clones, around 89% occurring once. The sequencing here drew on peripheral blood, taken 28 days after the second AZD1222 dose. The receptor source for this set is an adult who received the AZD1222 COVID-19 vaccine.

The genes are TRBV5-4 and TRBJ1-2; perhaps TRBD1 as D (6 bases). Trimming left V 2 bases short and J 8 bases short, with 13 bases between. CDR3 length: 13 residues. From germline, CDR1 is SGHNT and CDR2 YYREEE (reference sequence). DNA for the CDR3: TGTGCCAGCAGCTTAGTCGGGGGCGACGGCTACACCTTC. Its protein product is CASSLVGGDGYTF.

The chain carries TRBV15 and TRBJ2-2, with 8 nucleotides matching TRBD1. The CDR3 runs 15 residues. Germline CDR1 and CDR2: LNHNV and YYDKDF (reference sequence). The V gene end was trimmed by 3 bases and the J gene end by 7 bases; junction bases not matched to a gene: 7. As DNA, the CDR3 is TGTGCCACCAGCAGCGCACGGACAGGGAACGGGGAGCTGTTTTTT. Protein: CATSSARTGNGELFF.

This clone showed up just once. V gene TRBV24-1 combines with J gene TRBJ2-1, with 10 bases identical to TRBD2. Germline lookup yields CDR1 KGHDR and CDR2 SFDVKD. The CDR3 length is 16 residues. V gave up 4 bases and J gave up 8 bases; unmatched junction bases: 10. In DNA, the CDR3 is TGTGCCACCAGTGACCCTCTAGCGGGAGCCTTCTATGAGCAGTTCTTC. This sequence encodes CATSDPLAGAFYEQFF.

This sequence joins TRBV12-3 or TRBV12-4 and TRBJ2-7; 7 bases align to TRBD2. CDR3 length: 12 residues. The J segment lost 5 bases and the V segment lost 6 bases, leaving 4 bases of the junction unmatched. CDR3 amino acids: CASRLTSNEQYF. The CDR3 region has the DNA TGTGCCAGCAGGCTGACTAGCAACGAGCAGTACTTC.

V is TRBV10-2 and J is TRBJ2-7; 7 bases match TRBD2. Germline CDR1 reads WSHSY; CDR2 reads SAAADI. The CDR3 consists of 17 residues. V gave up 2 bases and J gave up 9 bases; unmatched junction bases: 19. As DNA, the CDR3 is TGCGCCAGCAGTGAGCGGGGTGTAGGGCGGGAGAGGTCGGGGCAGTACTTC. This gives the protein CASSERGVGRERSGQYF.

This chain joins TRBV30 and TRBJ1-5; D remains unclear. V was clipped by 5 bases and J by 3 bases, with 11 bases between them. This CDR3 has 13 residues. Germline V lookup: CDR1 GTSNPN, CDR2 SVGIG (reference sequence). The CDR3 DNA is TGTGCCTGGGGACTGACGAACAATCAGCCCCAGCATTTT. Translated: CAWGLTNNQPQHF.

Relative to its sample, this clone is medium-sized (0.01 to 0.1%). J is TRBJ1-3 and V is TRBV9; no definite D call. Germline V CDR1 and CDR2: SGDLS, YYNGEE. This CDR3 contains 15 residues. Trimming took 0 bases from V and 0 from J, leaving 7 bases between them. CDR3: CASSVAESSGNTIYF. The CDR3, as DNA: TGTGCCAGCAGCGTAGCTGAGAGCTCTGGAAACACCATATATTTT.

The chain is built from TRBV7-3 and TRBJ2-1, with D tentatively TRBD1 (6 bases). Germline V gives CDR1 SGHTA, CDR2 FQGTGA. This CDR3 is 16 amino acids long. V dropped 1 base and J dropped 7 bases, with 17 bases sitting between them. The CDR3 DNA reads TGTGCCAGCAGCTTAATGGGCGCAGGGGTCGGGAATGAGCAGTTCTTC. It translates to CASSLMGAGVGNEQFF. Combining the CDR3 with reference TRBV7-3 and TRBJ2-1 gives the whole variable domain GAGVSQTPSNKVTEKGKYVELRCDPISGHTALYWYRQSLGQGPEFLIYFQGTGAADDSGLPNDRFFAVRPEGSVSTLKIQRTERGDSAVYLCASSLMGAGVGNEQFFGPGTRLTVL.

The chain has TRBV3-1 (or the pseudogene TRBV3-2) and TRBJ2-1, with D possibly being TRBD2 (6 bases). V lost 5 bases and J lost 7, with 12 bases in between. Germline-derived CDR1 and CDR2 are LGHDT and YNNKEL (reference sequence). The CDR3 runs to 13 residues. CDR3 sequence reads: CASSSEGRNEQFF. The CDR3 DNA reads as TGTGCCAGCAGCTCGGAGGGCCGAAATGAGCAGTTCTTC.

V is TRBV20-1 and J is TRBJ2-3; no clear D. The CDR3 has 11 residues. V lost 3 bases to trimming and J lost 4 bases, with 5 bases between them. CDR1 is DFQATT and CDR2 is SNEGSKA in the germline V gene (reference sequence). The CDR3 sequence: CSASAADTQYF. As DNA, the CDR3 is TGCAGTGCTAGTGCAGCAGATACGCAGTATTTT.

V gene TRBV5-4 combines with J gene TRBJ2-3, with a tentative D call TRBD2 (7 bases). The CDR3 is made up of 15 amino acids. Germline V gene data show CDR1 as SGHNT and CDR2 as YYREEE (reference sequence). Trimming stripped 4 bases from V and 0 bases from J, with 12 bases between. The CDR3 loop is CASSLAGASTDTQYF. In DNA, the CDR3 is TGTGCCAGCAGCCTCGCGGGGGCGAGCACAGATACGCAGTATTTT.

The chain links TRBV19 to TRBJ1-5, with 7 bases identical to TRBD1. The CDR3 is 20 residues long. Germline trimming cut 2 bases from V and 0 bases from J; bases unmatched to any gene: 16. CDR1 and CDR2 from the germline V gene are LNHDA and SQIVND (reference sequence). Written as DNA, the CDR3 is TGTGCCAGTAGTATAACAGGGGCAAACGCCTTGGGGTATAGCAATCAGCCCCAGCATTTT. Residues: CASSITGANALGYSNQPQHF.

This chain connects TRBV11-3 to TRBJ1-3, with no clear D. There are 15 residues in the CDR3. Germline V gene lookup returns CDR1 SGHNT and CDR2 YENEEA. V lost 0 bases and J lost 2, with 8 bases in between. In DNA, the CDR3 is TGTGCCAGCAGCTTAGAAAACAGACCTGGAAACACCATATATTTT. This sequence encodes CASSLENRPGNTIYF.

V is TRBV7-2 and J is TRBJ2-1, with 9 bases fitting TRBD2. The CDR3 is made up of 19 amino acids. CDR1 SGHTA and CDR2 FQGNSA come from the germline V gene. Trimming removed 5 bases from V and 2 bases from J; junction bases left unmatched: 16. Written as DNA, the CDR3 is TGTGCCAGCAGCCTACCGGCGGGCGGGAGGGCGCGGGCCTACAATGAGCAGTTCTTC. Its protein is CASSLPAGGRARAYNEQFF.

The chain is built from TRBV5-8 and TRBJ2-2, with 11 positions matching TRBD2. The CDR3 has 18 amino acids. The germline gives CDR1 SGHTS, CDR2 YDEGEE. The junction had 9 bases not matched to a gene; V was cut back by 1 base and J by 4 bases. CDR3 loop: CASSLSGGLAGPTGELFF. Written as DNA, the CDR3 is TGTGCCAGCAGCTTGAGTGGTGGACTAGCGGGTCCCACCGGGGAGCTGTTTTTT.

In this sample, this clone turned up once. The chain combines TRBV5-1 with TRBJ2-1; D possibly corresponds to TRBD1 (5 bases). V lost 2 bases and J 9 bases, leaving 12 bases between the germline ends. CDR1 and CDR2 (germline): SGHRS, YFSETQ. There are 13 residues in the CDR3. The CDR3: CASSLSPRGEQFF. The CDR3 region has the DNA TGCGCCAGCAGCTTATCACCTAGGGGTGAGCAGTTCTTC.

In its sample, this clone was seen once. This chain links TRBV7-6 with TRBJ2-3; D is uncertain. The germline V gene has CDR1 SGHVS and CDR2 FNYEAQ. The length of the CDR3 is 15 residues. V lost 1 base and J 3 bases, leaving 11 bases between the germline ends. The CDR3 loop reads CASSLGGAGTDTQYF. DNA for the CDR3: TGTGCCAGCAGCTTAGGCGGCGCCGGTACAGATACGCAGTATTTT.

This chain uses TRBV6-5 with TRBJ2-5; D gene unclear. CDR1 is MNHEY, CDR2 SVGAGI, per germline. The V gene lost 6 bases and the J gene lost 5 bases, with 7 bases spanning the gap. CDR3 length: 11 residues. CDR3 region: CASSLQETQYF. The CDR3 coding sequence is TGTGCCAGCAGCCTACAGGAGACCCAGTACTTC.

This clone was detected once. The chain uses TRBV5-6 and TRBJ2-5; 10 nucleotides line up with TRBD1. CDR3 size: 15 residues. The germline gives CDR1 SGHDT, CDR2 YYEEEE. Losses at the gene ends were 4 bases for V and 1 base for J; bases not matched to a gene: 4. The CDR3 DNA sequence: TGTGCCAGCAGCAGCGGGACAGGGGTCCAAGAGACCCAGTACTTC. It specifies CASSSGTGVQETQYF. Drawing the rest from reference TRBV5-6 and TRBJ2-5, the complete variable domain is DAGVTQSPTHLIKTRGQQVTLRCSPKSGHDTVSWYQQALGQGPQFIFQYYEEEERQRGNFPDRFSGHQFPNYSSELNVNALLLGDSALYLCASSSGTGVQETQYFGPGTRLLVL.